The 31 T cell receptor beta chains presented below share a single source sample, sequenced in a study of T cells after yellow fever vaccination. TCRdb reprocessed the 5' RACE reads via MiXCR and lists one record per CDR3 protein. The sample contains 500,000 to 550,000 distinct CDR3 sequences, 21% of which appear only once. The specimen comprised PBMCs, sampled about 21 days after the first yellow fever vaccination. The receptor source for this set is a man younger than 30 who received the YFV17D yellow fever vaccine.

The chain carries TRBV11-2 and TRBJ2-5; no definite D call. Looked up from germline, CDR1 is SGHAT and CDR2 is FQNNGV. Trimming shortened V by 5 bases and J by 10 bases, and 17 bases separated the two germline ends. CDR3 length equals 13 residues. The chain's CDR3 is CASSPIVQTDQYF. CDR3 DNA: TGTGCCAGCAGCCCAATAGTTCAGACGGACCAGTACTTC.

This clonotype was detected many times. The rearrangement links TRBV12-3 or TRBV12-4 to TRBJ2-5, with a possible D match to TRBD1 (6 bases). Deletions cut 6 bases from V and 5 bases from J, with 16 bases between. The CDR3 runs to 14 residues. The CDR3 here is CASSQTGIGETQYF. The CDR3 DNA follows: TGTGCCAGCAGCCAAACAGGGATTGGGGAGACCCAGTACTTC.

A word on this clonotype: It may be a read error: a sequence one base away is much more abundant. The rearrangement joins TRBV28 to TRBJ2-5; D remains unclear. The germline gives CDR1 MDHEN, CDR2 SYDVKM. Deletions cut 6 bases from V and 2 bases from J, with 1 base between. The CDR3 sequence is 10 residues long. CDR3 DNA sequence: TGTGCCAGCAGACAAGAGACCCAGTACTTC. Its protein is CASRQETQYF. The complete variable domain, with remaining parts taken from reference TRBV28 and TRBJ2-5, reads DVKVTQSSRYLVKRTGEKVFLECVQDMDHENMFWYRQDPGLGLRLIYFSYDVKMKEKGDIPEGYSVSREKKERFSLILESASTNQTSMYLCASRQETQYFGPGTRLLVL.

The V and J genes are TRBV27 and TRBJ1-2; weak D call: TRBD1 (6 bases). Germline V CDR1 and CDR2: MNHEY, SMNVEV (reference sequence). The V end was cut by 0 bases, the J end by 8 bases, with 16 bases between. This CDR3 comprises 15 residues. CDR3 residues: CASSLSGRGLGGYTF. The CDR3 coding sequence is TGTGCCAGCAGTTTATCGGGCAGGGGCCTAGGGGGCTACACCTTC.

This clonotype was observed many times. The J gene is TRBJ1-3, the V gene TRBV6-4, with TRBD1 matching 9 bases. The CDR3 runs 17 residues. Germline-derived CDR1 and CDR2 are MRHNA and SNTAGT. V shed 0 bases, J shed 4 bases, and the junction held 7 bases outside the gene matches. CDR3 nucleotide sequence: TGTGCCAGCAGTGACTCGATTGGGACAGGGAGAGGAAACACCATATATTTT. This translates into CASSDSIGTGRGNTIYF.

The chain employs TRBV6-2 or TRBV6-3 and TRBJ1-2; 7 bases align to TRBD1. Germline assignment: CDR1 MNHEY and CDR2 SVGEGT. J was trimmed by 6 bases and V by 1 base; bases with no gene match: 8. The CDR3 is made up of 15 amino acids. CDR3 residues: CASSYYGQVGDGYTF. The CDR3 nucleotides read TGTGCCAGCAGTTACTACGGACAGGTCGGCGATGGCTACACCTTC.

This chain connects TRBV27 to TRBJ2-1; 12 positions agree with TRBD2. The CDR3 contains 18 residues. The trim removed 5 bases at V and 0 bases at J, leaving 8 bases unmatched. Germline V gene sequence: CDR1 MNHEY, CDR2 SMNVEV (reference sequence). The CDR3 sequence is CASSRTSGGPISYNEQFF. Written as DNA, the CDR3 is TGTGCCAGCAGTCGTACTAGCGGGGGGCCAATCTCCTACAATGAGCAGTTCTTC.

This clonotype was detected a few times. The chain recombines TRBV12-3 or TRBV12-4 with TRBJ2-3; 10 nucleotides match TRBD2. The ends lost 2 bases at V and 4 bases at J; junction bases unmatched: 3. The CDR3 length is 15 residues. CDR3 amino acids: CASSLSAGGPDTQYF. DNA of the CDR3: TGTGCCAGCAGTTTATCAGCGGGGGGGCCAGATACGCAGTATTTT.

This chain uses TRBV6-2 or TRBV6-3 with TRBJ1-5; no reliable D call. Germline-derived CDR1 and CDR2 are MNHEY and SVGEGT. V lost 7 bases and J lost 8, with 12 bases in between. The CDR3 is made up of 12 amino acids. The CDR3 loop is CASMSAGKPQHF. The CDR3 DNA reads TGTGCCAGCATGAGTGCGGGAAAGCCCCAGCATTTT.

The rearrangement joins TRBV6-2 or TRBV6-3 to TRBJ2-6; 8 bases map to TRBD2. The V gene's germline CDR1 is MNHEY and CDR2 SVGEGT. The V segment lost 2 bases and the J segment 4 bases; nucleotides outside the gene matches: 16. The CDR3 runs 20 residues. CDR3 protein: CASSYNARGARTSGANVLTF. The CDR3 DNA reads as TGTGCCAGCAGTTACAACGCGCGGGGGGCCCGCACGTCGGGGGCCAACGTCCTGACTTTC.

This clonotype was observed once. The chain is built from TRBV20-1 and TRBJ2-5; D gene ambiguous. V gave up 7 bases and J gave up 5 bases, with 5 bases separating them. This CDR3 comprises 9 residues. The germline V gene encodes CDR1 DFQATT and CDR2 SNEGSKA (reference sequence). CDR3 sequence: CSVAETQYF. The DNA for the CDR3 is TGCAGTGTGGCCGAGACCCAGTACTTC.

The chain has TRBV9 and TRBJ2-5, with D tentatively TRBD1 (5 bases). The ends were cut back, 1 base at V and 9 bases at J, with 19 bases in the middle. This CDR3 is 15 amino acids long. Germline CDR1 is SGDLS and CDR2 is YYNGEE. The CDR3: CASSVNPTVGVAQYF. The CDR3 nucleotides are TGTGCCAGCAGCGTAAACCCGACAGTCGGAGTTGCCCAGTACTTC.

This sequence joins TRBV6-5 and TRBJ2-3, with D maybe TRBD1 (5 bases). CDR3 length: 13 amino acids. Germline CDR1 and CDR2: MNHEY and SVGAGI. Trimming removed 7 bases at V and 6 bases at J, with 14 bases between. The CDR3, as DNA: TGTGCCAGCATTACGTCAGGGTTGGATACGCAGTATTTT. It translates to CASITSGLDTQYF.

The chain has TRBV7-2 and TRBJ2-1, with TRBD2 matching 12 bases. Germline CDR1 and CDR2: SGHTA and FQGNSA. The CDR3 totals 16 residues. Trimming removed 3 bases from V and 4 bases from J; junction bases left unmatched: 4. For the CDR3, the DNA is TGTGCCAGCAGCTTCAAAGGACTAGCGGGGTACAATGAGCAGTTCTTC. It specifies CASSFKGLAGYNEQFF.

The chain is built from TRBV10-3 and TRBJ2-2; no clear D gene. V gave up 8 bases and J gave up 3 bases, with 4 bases separating them. Germline V lookup: CDR1 ENHRY, CDR2 SYGVKD. This CDR3 spans 11 amino acids. CDR3 in DNA: TGTGCCATCGGGGACACCGGGGAGCTGTTTTTT. Translated: CAIGDTGELFF.

V and J are TRBV5-4 and TRBJ2-2, with no clear D. The V end was cut by 5 bases, the J end by 9 bases, with 14 bases between. The CDR3 is 13 residues long. Looked up from germline, CDR1 is SGHNT and CDR2 is YYREEE (reference sequence). CDR3 coding DNA: TGTGCCAGCAGACCCGCCCTGGCGAGGGAGCTGTTTTTT. This sequence encodes CASRPALARELFF.

The chain carries TRBV3-1 and TRBJ2-7; D uncertain. This CDR3 comprises 10 residues. The V gene lost 7 bases and the J gene lost 3 bases, with 4 bases spanning the gap. Germline V gives CDR1 LGHDT, CDR2 YNNKEL (reference sequence). CDR3 in DNA: TGTGCCAGCACCATCTACGAGCAGTACGTC. Amino acid sequence: CASTIYEQYV.

In its sample, this clonotype was seen a few times. The chain joins TRBV4-3 to TRBJ2-5; a possible D gene is TRBD2 (5 bases). The CDR3 has 16 amino acids. Germline loops: CDR1 LGHNA, CDR2 YSLEER. The V end lost 1 base, the J end lost 5 bases, and 17 bases lay between the germline ends. This CDR3 reads CASSQGNRAWEETQYF. DNA for the CDR3: TGCGCCAGCAGCCAAGGGAATCGGGCCTGGGAGGAGACCCAGTACTTC.

The rearrangement links TRBV7-2 to TRBJ2-3; D not resolved. Germline CDR1 and CDR2: SGHTA and FQGNSA. The CDR3 has 17 amino acids. V was trimmed by 2 bases and J by 2 bases, leaving 17 bases between them. The CDR3 DNA sequence: TGTGCCAGCAGCTTAATGGCGCTAGTCGGAAACACAGATACGCAGTATTTT. Protein product: CASSLMALVGNTDTQYF.

The V call is TRBV5-1, the J call TRBJ2-7; the D is unclear. The V gene lost 0 bases and the J gene lost 0 bases, with 10 bases spanning the gap. Germline assignment: CDR1 SGHRS and CDR2 YFSETQ. The length of the CDR3 is 15 residues. CDR3 nucleotides: TGCGCCAGCAGCTTGGGTCCAGCCACCTCCTACGAGCAGTACTTC. Translated: CASSLGPATSYEQYF.

The chain links TRBV7-6 to TRBJ2-3; D is possibly TRBD1 (5 bases). Germline V CDR1 and CDR2: SGHVS, FNYEAQ. V shed 4 bases and J shed 0 bases, with 14 bases lying between them. The CDR3 is 16 amino acids. As DNA, the CDR3 is TGTGCCAGCAGCTCGCGTGGACAAACCAGCACAGATACGCAGTATTTT. Residues: CASSSRGQTSTDTQYF.

The chain joins TRBV12-3 or TRBV12-4 to TRBJ2-5; TRBD1 agrees at 8 bases. Losses at the gene ends were 6 bases for V and 4 bases for J; bases not matched to a gene: 4. The CDR3 is 13 residues long. This CDR3 reads CASSSGQGETQYF. CDR3 bases: TGTGCCAGCAGCTCCGGACAGGGAGAGACCCAGTACTTC.

This clonotype has more than one count but fewer than ten. One end of the junction is discordant with germline, which a read error may explain. The chain combines TRBV10-2 with TRBJ1-1; the D gene is possibly TRBD1 (6 bases). The CDR3 spans 16 residues. The germline CDR1 and CDR2 sequences are WSHSY and SAAADI. CDR3: CASSEPQGRGNAEAFF. Here the CDR3 DNA reads TGCGCCAGCAGTGAGCCACAGGGAAGGGGGAACGCTGAAGCTTTCTTT.

The CDR3 DNA reads as TGTGCCAGCAGTTTGCACACCGGGGCCTCCTACGAGCAGTACTTC. Encoded protein: CASSLHTGASYEQYF. V and J are TRBV6-5 and TRBJ2-7; D assignment may be TRBD1 or TRBD2 (5 bases each). This CDR3 region has 15 residues. The germline CDR1 and CDR2 sequences are MNHEY and SVGAGI. Trimming left V 4 bases short and J 0 bases short, with 13 bases between.

This clonotype was seen only once. The chain is built from TRBV6-5 and TRBJ1-2; unclear D gene. Germline V gene sequence: CDR1 MNHEY, CDR2 SVGAGI. Trimming stripped 3 bases from V and 6 bases from J, with 5 bases between. The CDR3 is 11 amino acids. Here the CDR3 reads CASSYGDGYTF. The CDR3 DNA follows: TGTGCCAGCAGTTATGGCGATGGCTACACCTTC.

This clonotype was counted many times. This chain uses TRBV12-3 or TRBV12-4 with TRBJ1-5; D unclear. The V and J ends lost 4 bases and 6 bases respectively, with 10 bases between them. The CDR3 consists of 13 residues. CDR3 nucleotides: TGTGCCAGCAGTTACGGGGAGGGTCAGCCCCAGCATTTT. Its protein product is CASSYGEGQPQHF.

The chain is built from TRBV27 and TRBJ1-5; TRBD1 is a possible D gene (6 bases). V was clipped by 6 bases and J by 2 bases, with 11 bases between them. Germline CDR1 is MNHEY and CDR2 is SMNVEV (reference sequence). The CDR3 is made up of 14 amino acids. CDR3 amino acids: CASRAQGGNQPQHF. The CDR3 DNA reads as TGTGCCAGCAGGGCACAGGGCGGCAATCAGCCCCAGCATTTT.

The V gene is TRBV3-1, the J gene TRBJ1-1; D unresolved. V lost 4 bases and J 11 bases, leaving 17 bases between the germline ends. The CDR3 runs to 13 residues. Germline-derived CDR1 and CDR2 are LGHDT and YNNKEL (reference sequence). CDR3 nucleotides: TGTGCCAGCAGCCCCAGGAGAAGGGAAGTGGCTTTCTTT. This translates into CASSPRRREVAFF. The full variable domain, completed using reference TRBV3-1 and TRBJ1-1, is DTAVSQTPKYLVTQMGNDKSIKCEQNLGHDTMYWYKQDSKKFLKIMFSYNNKELIINETVPNRFSPKSPDKAHLNLHINSLELGDSAVYFCASSPRRREVAFFGQGTRLTVV.

The J gene is TRBJ2-7, the V gene TRBV7-8; D possibly uses TRBD1 or TRBD2 (5 bases each). The CDR3 is made up of 14 amino acids. CDR1 and CDR2 from the germline V gene are SGHVS and FQNEAQ. V was trimmed by 2 bases and J by 6 bases, leaving 14 bases between them. In DNA form, the CDR3 reads TGTGCCAGCAGCTTAAGACACCTTGGGGGCGAGCAGTACTTC. It yields the protein CASSLRHLGGEQYF.

The gene calls are TRBV20-1 and TRBJ2-3; D unclear. The CDR3 runs to 13 residues. Germline CDR1 and CDR2: DFQATT and SNEGSKA (reference sequence). V was trimmed by 8 bases and J by 7 bases, leaving 19 bases between them. CDR3: CSFDRASEHTQYF. The CDR3 DNA reads TGCAGTTTTGATCGCGCGAGCGAACATACGCAGTATTTT.

As DNA, the CDR3 is TGCGCCAGCAGCCAAAGAAATCAGGGTACCGGGGAGCTGTTTTTT. It encodes CASSQRNQGTGELFF. V usage is TRBV4-1 and J usage is TRBJ2-2; tentatively, D is TRBD1 (5 bases). The CDR3 is 15 residues long. Per the germline V gene, CDR1 is MGHRA and CDR2 is YSYEKL. Between the trimmed V and J ends, which lost 2 bases and 5 bases, there was a span of 12 bases.